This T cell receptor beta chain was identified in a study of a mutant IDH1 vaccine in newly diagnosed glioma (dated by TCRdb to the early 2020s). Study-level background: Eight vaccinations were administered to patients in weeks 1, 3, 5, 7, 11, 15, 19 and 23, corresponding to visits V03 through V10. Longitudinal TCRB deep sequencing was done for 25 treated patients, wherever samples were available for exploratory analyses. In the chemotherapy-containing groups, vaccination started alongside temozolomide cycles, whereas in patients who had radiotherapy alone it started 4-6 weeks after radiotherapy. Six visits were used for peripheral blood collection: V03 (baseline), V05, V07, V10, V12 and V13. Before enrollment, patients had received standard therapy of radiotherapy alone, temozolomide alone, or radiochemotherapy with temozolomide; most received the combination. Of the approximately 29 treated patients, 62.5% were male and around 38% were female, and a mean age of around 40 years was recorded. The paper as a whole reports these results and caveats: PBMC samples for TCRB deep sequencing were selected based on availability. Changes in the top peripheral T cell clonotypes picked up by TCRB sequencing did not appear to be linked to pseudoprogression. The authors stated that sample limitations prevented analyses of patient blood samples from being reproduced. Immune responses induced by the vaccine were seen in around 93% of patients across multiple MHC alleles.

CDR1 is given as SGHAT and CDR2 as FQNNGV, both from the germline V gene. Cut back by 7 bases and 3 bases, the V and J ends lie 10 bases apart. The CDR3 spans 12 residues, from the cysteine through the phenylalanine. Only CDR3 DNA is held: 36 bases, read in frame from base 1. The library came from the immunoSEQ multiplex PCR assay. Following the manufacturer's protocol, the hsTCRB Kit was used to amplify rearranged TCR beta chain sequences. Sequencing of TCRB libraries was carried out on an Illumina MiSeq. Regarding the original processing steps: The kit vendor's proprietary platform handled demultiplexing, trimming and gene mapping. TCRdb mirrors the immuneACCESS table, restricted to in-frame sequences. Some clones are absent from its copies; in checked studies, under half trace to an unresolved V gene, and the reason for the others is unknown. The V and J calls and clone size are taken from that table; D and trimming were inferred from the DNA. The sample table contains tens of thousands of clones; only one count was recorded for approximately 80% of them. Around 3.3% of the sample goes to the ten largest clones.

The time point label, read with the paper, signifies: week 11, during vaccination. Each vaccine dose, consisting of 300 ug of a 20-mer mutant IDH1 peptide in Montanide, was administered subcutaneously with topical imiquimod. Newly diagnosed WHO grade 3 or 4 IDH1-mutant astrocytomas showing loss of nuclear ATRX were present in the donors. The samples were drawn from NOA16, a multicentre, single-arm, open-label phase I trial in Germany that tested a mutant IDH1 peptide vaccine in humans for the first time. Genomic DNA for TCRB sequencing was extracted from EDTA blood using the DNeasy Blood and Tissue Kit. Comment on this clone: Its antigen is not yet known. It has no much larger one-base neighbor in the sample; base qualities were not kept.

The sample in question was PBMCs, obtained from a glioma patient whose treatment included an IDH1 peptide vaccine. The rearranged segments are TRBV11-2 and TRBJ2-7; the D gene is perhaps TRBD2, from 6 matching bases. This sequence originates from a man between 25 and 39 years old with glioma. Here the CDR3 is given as CASKGAGYEQYF. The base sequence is TGTGCCAGCAAAGGAGCGGGCTACGAGCAGTACTTC. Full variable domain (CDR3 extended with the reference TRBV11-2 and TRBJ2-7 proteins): EAGVAQSPRYKIIEKRQSVAFWCNPISGHATLYWYQQILGQGPKLLIQFQNNGVVDDSQLPKDRFSAERLKGVDSTLKIQPAKLEDSAVYLCASKGAGYEQYFGPGTRLTVT.